This T cell receptor beta chain appears in the sequencing data of a study of T cells expressing NK-cell markers. Reanalyzing the 5' RACE reads, TCRdb keeps one entry per CDR3 protein, without DNA. This table lists about 260,000 distinct CDR3 sequences. The CDR3 length is 16 residues. Findings and limits, study-wide: In a group of about six donors, dominant NKG2C+ clonotypes represented about 1.0-8% of CD8+ T cells. Where several donors were concerned, these clonotypes also led the CD3+CD56-NKG2C+ fraction.

A note on this clonotype: Its antigen is unknown.

The chain carries TRBV12-3 or TRBV12-4 and TRBJ2-2; the D gene TCRdb calls, TRBD1, cannot be checked with no DNA. The specimen was blood T cells: a sorted CD56 or NKG2C T cell subset, CD4+ or CD8+ T cells, or bulk PBMC T cells (not recorded which). The origin of this receptor is a young man in good health. CDR3 sequence: CASSTQGITDTGELFF.